The clone carrying this T cell receptor beta chain was seen a few times. TCRdb reprocessed the PCR reads via MiXCR and lists one record per CDR3 protein. The sample yields under 11,000 distinct CDR3 sequences, under 75% seen once. These data belong to a study of tumor-infiltrating lymphocytes in oesophageal squamous cell carcinoma. This CDR3 has 15 amino acids. Germline loops: CDR1 SGHVS, CDR2 FNYEAQ. V gave up 3 bases and J gave up 2 bases; unmatched junction bases: 6. Sequenced: esophageal tumor tissue. The sequence came from a female donor with esophageal squamous cell carcinoma. V gene TRBV7-6 combines with J gene TRBJ2-5; TRBD2 agrees at 7 bases. The CDR3 region has the DNA TGTGCCAGCAGCTTTCGGCGGGGGAGTCAAGAGACCCAGTACTTC. Its protein is CASSFRRGSQETQYF.